The source of this TCR beta chain is a study of cytomegalovirus exposure and HLA in healthy donors. Study results and caveats: Rare TCR sequences dominated, though some public TCRs recurred in many donors. Prior analysis indicated that the majority of TCR beta V segments exhibited productivity approximately 87% or approximately 30% of the time.

Germline V lookup: CDR1 MNHEY, CDR2 SMNVEV (reference sequence). There are 14 residues in the CDR3. Trimming cost V 5 bases and J 2 bases, with 13 bases left between them. In its sample, this clone ranks as medium-sized. The target antigen is unknown. PCR employed 60 Vbeta and 13 Jbeta primers. The repertoire was sequenced with immunoSEQ multiplex PCR; TCRdb's copy has only in-frame clones and lacks some. The sample consists of roughly 34,000 clones, roughly two thirds of them appearing once. The V gene is TRBV27, the J gene TRBJ2-7; D might be TRBD1 (5 bases). Material for sequencing was PBMCs. The TCR comes from a man younger than 40 in good health and CMV-seronegative. The CDR3 sequence is CASSDLRVTYEQYF. CDR3 sequence (DNA): TGTGCCAGCAGTGATCTCAGGGTCACCTACGAGCAGTACTTC.